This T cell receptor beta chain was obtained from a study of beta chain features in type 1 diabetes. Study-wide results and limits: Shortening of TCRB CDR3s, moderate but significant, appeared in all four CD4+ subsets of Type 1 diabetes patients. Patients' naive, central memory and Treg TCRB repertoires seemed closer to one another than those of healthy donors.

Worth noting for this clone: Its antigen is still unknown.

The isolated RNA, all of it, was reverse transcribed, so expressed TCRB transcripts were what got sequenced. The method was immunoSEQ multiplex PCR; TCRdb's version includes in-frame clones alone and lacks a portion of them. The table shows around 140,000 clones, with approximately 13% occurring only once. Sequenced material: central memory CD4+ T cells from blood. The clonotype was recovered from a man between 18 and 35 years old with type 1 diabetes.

The CDR3 protein is CASSGDRVVSYEQYF. The DNA of the CDR3 is TGTGCCAGCAGTGGGGACAGGGTGGTTTCCTACGAGCAGTACTTC. The V gene is TRBV25-1, the J gene TRBJ2-7; 9 bases align to TRBD1. CDR1 is MGHDK and CDR2 is SYGVNS in the germline V gene. V lost 4 bases, J lost 1 base, and 5 bases stayed unmatched. The CDR3 is 15 residues long.